Following are 14 T cell receptor beta chains from one sample sequenced in a study of T-cell memory formation after mild COVID-19. TCRdb re-analysed the 5' RACE reads in MiXCR, keeping a single row per CDR3 protein. The sample yields more than 450,000 distinct CDR3 sequences, more than 15% seen once. Sequenced sample: PBMCs or a T cell subset sorted from them (not recorded which). The source of these receptors is an adult woman who had mild COVID-19 (a few samples of this study predate the infection). Cell type and time point are not known.

This clonotype showed up many times. The gene calls are TRBV10-2 and TRBJ2-7, with D hard to call. This CDR3 is 13 amino acids long. The germline gives CDR1 WSHSY, CDR2 SAAADI. V lost 6 bases and J lost 0, with 9 bases in between. The CDR3, as DNA: TGCGCCAGCAGCCCCCTGGGCTCCTACGAGCAGTACTTC. This encodes CASSPLGSYEQYF.

The chain carries TRBV28 and TRBJ2-7; D possibly corresponds to TRBD2 (6 bases). V lost 7 bases and J lost 7, with 17 bases in between. The CDR3 is 13 amino acids. CDR1 is MDHEN and CDR2 is SYDVKM in the germline V gene. CDR3 loop: CASTISGAWEQYF. CDR3 sequence (DNA): TGTGCCAGCACCATTAGCGGAGCTTGGGAGCAGTACTTC.

In this sample, this clonotype turned up a few times. The chain is built from TRBV7-2 and TRBJ2-3; a weak D match, TRBD1 (7 bases). Germline-derived CDR1 and CDR2 are SGHTA and FQGNSA. Trimming removed 5 bases from V and 4 bases from J, with 16 bases in between. The CDR3 spans 15 residues. The CDR3 sequence: CASSQWTGGADTQYF. CDR3 coding DNA: TGTGCCAGCAGCCAATGGACAGGCGGGGCAGATACGCAGTATTTT.

This clonotype has a handful of counts. J is TRBJ2-7 and V is TRBV7-2, with 9 bases that match TRBD1. The ends lost 5 bases at V and 3 bases at J; junction bases unmatched: 5. This CDR3 comprises 14 residues. Germline V gene data show CDR1 as SGHTA and CDR2 as FQGNSA. The chain's CDR3 is CASSEQGADYEQYF. CDR3 bases: TGTGCCAGCAGCGAACAGGGGGCGGACTACGAGCAGTACTTC.

V gene TRBV20-1 combines with J gene TRBJ1-1; D remains ambiguous. The CDR3 runs to 14 residues. Germline values: CDR1 DFQATT, CDR2 SNEGSKA (reference sequence). The CDR3 loop reads CRSGRLGMNTEAFF. The DNA of the CDR3 is TGCAGAAGCGGGAGGTTAGGGATGAACACTGAAGCTTTCTTT.

This clonotype was found a few times. This chain links TRBV6-5 with TRBJ2-1; TRBD2 agrees at 8 bases. V trimming: 5 bases; J trimming: 4 bases; junction bases outside the gene matches: 10. Germline V lookup: CDR1 MNHEY, CDR2 SVGAGI. The CDR3 is 16 amino acids. The CDR3 loop reads CASSPLSGVRYNEQFF. In DNA, the CDR3 is TGTGCCAGCAGTCCCCTTAGCGGGGTCCGTTACAATGAGCAGTTCTTC.

This clonotype is medium-sized by share. V and J are TRBV5-1 and TRBJ2-7; D is unresolved. V was cut by 0 bases and J by 5 bases, with 9 bases left in between. CDR1 SGHRS and CDR2 YFSETQ come from the germline V gene. This CDR3 spans 13 amino acids. In DNA, the CDR3 is TGCGCCAGCAGCTTGGCCCCCGGCGACGAGCAGTACTTC. Amino acid sequence: CASSLAPGDEQYF.

This clonotype was observed many times. The chain uses TRBV5-4 and TRBJ2-2; a weak D match, TRBD1 (6 bases). CDR1 SGHNT and CDR2 YYREEE come from the germline V gene (reference sequence). The V and J ends lost 0 bases and 0 bases respectively, with 9 bases between them. CDR3 length equals 16 residues. In DNA, the CDR3 is TGTGCCAGCAGCTTGGTTGGACAGACGAACACCGGGGAGCTGTTTTTT. This gives the protein CASSLVGQTNTGELFF.

The chain employs TRBV15 and TRBJ2-1, with 7 nucleotides matching TRBD1. V shed 7 bases, J shed 8 bases, and the junction held 11 bases outside the gene matches. The CDR3 runs to 14 residues. From germline, CDR1 is LNHNV and CDR2 YYDKDF (reference sequence). The DNA of the CDR3 is TGTGCCACCACCCTGGGACAGCCTTTCTATGAGCAGTTCTTC. Translated: CATTLGQPFYEQFF.

The CDR3 DNA reads TGTGCCATCAGTGAGAAGGACAGTAATTCACCCCTCCACTTT. It specifies CAISEKDSNSPLHF. The chain recombines TRBV10-3 with TRBJ1-6; TRBD1 might be the D (6 bases). CDR1 and CDR2 from the germline V gene are ENHRY and SYGVKD. CDR3 length: 14 amino acids. With 2 bases removed from V and 6 bases from J, the gap between germline ends came to 8 bases.

The chain carries TRBV15 and TRBJ2-5, with 10 bases aligning to TRBD1. The CDR3 has 13 residues. Trimming took 8 bases from V and 4 from J; bases not matched to a gene: 4. Germline-derived CDR1 and CDR2 are LNHNV and YYDKDF (reference sequence). As DNA, the CDR3 is TGTGCCACCCGGACAGGGGGTGGAGAGACCCAGTACTTC. Protein: CATRTGGGETQYF.

The rearrangement uses TRBV2 and TRBJ2-7; 9 bases are shared with TRBD2. V was clipped by 2 bases and J by 2 bases; unmatched bases: 7. The CDR3 loop spans 16 amino acids. Per germline, CDR1 SNHLY and CDR2 FYNNEI. This CDR3 is CASSEKGTSSTYEQYF. The CDR3 coding sequence is TGTGCCAGCAGTGAAAAGGGGACTAGCAGCACCTACGAGCAGTACTTC.

This clonotype appeared a few times. The chain is built from TRBV24-1 and TRBJ2-3; TRBD1 matches 11 bases. The CDR3 spans 20 residues. Germline V gene sequence: CDR1 KGHDR, CDR2 SFDVKD. V shed 5 bases and J 6 bases; nucleotides not matched to a gene: 21. The DNA for the CDR3 is TGTGCCACCAGTGGGCTAGTATGGACAGGGGGCGCAAAGGTTGTGGATACGCAGTATTTT. As protein: CATSGLVWTGGAKVVDTQYF.

This clonotype was seen a few times. The chain uses TRBV12-3 or TRBV12-4 and TRBJ1-1, with TRBD1 identical over 9 bases. This CDR3 is 16 amino acids long. The ends lost 6 bases at V and 1 base at J; junction bases unmatched: 9. For the CDR3, the DNA is TGTGCCAGCAGAGCCGGGACAGGGTACAGGAACACTGAAGCTTTCTTT. Amino acid sequence: CASRAGTGYRNTEAFF.